This T cell receptor beta chain was documented in a study of T-cell memory formation after mild COVID-19. Points from the study as a whole: The CD4+ clones that contracted clustered mainly within CM and EM, and the CD8+ clones concentrated in EMRA.

This CDR3 is built from 14 residues. Germline V lookup: CDR1 LGHNA, CDR2 YNFKEQ. V was pared by 4 bases and J by 4 bases, with 6 bases of the junction left unmatched. As for this clonotype: Its antigen is not identified.

TCRdb reanalysed the 5' RACE reads using MiXCR and keeps one entry per CDR3 protein. The profile shows a few hundred thousand distinct CDR3 sequences, 15% to 20% of them singletons. This sequence joins TRBV4-2 and TRBJ1-1; 7 bases are a match to TRBD1. The sequenced material came from PBMCs or a T cell subset sorted from them (not recorded which). The TCR comes from a man aged 18 to 30 who had mild COVID-19 (a few samples of this study predate the infection). Cell type and time point are not known. The CDR3 DNA reads as TGTGCCAGCAGCCGCCCGACAGGGCGCACTGAAGCTTTCTTT. It codes for CASSRPTGRTEAFF.